This TCR beta chain was sequenced for a study of blood T cells in healthy people across ages. Whole-study findings and limits: PBMC samples, being unsorted, prevented any conclusive comparison of naive and antigen-experienced cells. Roughly linear age-related decline in beta diversity appeared, significant by age about 40.

The second PCR ran about 7 to 12 cycles with a sample-barcoded 5' primer and J-beta primers. TCRdb re-analysed the 5' RACE reads in MiXCR, keeping a single row per CDR3 protein. The sample lists about 320,000 distinct CDR3 sequences, 25% to 30% seen once, with around 29% in the top ten. The individuals who served as donors were healthy Caucasians living in Russia, aged about 6 to 100. The authors drew 8.5 to 10 milliliters of peripheral blood from each donor. The CDR3 runs 16 residues. On this clonotype itself: Its antigen is currently unknown.

This receptor was taken from a woman in her 70s in good health. V gene TRBV21-1 combines with J gene TRBJ1-5; the table's D call TRBD1 went unverified against the DNA. TRBV21-1 constitutes a pseudogene. Source material: blood. CDR3 sequence reads: CASSNRDRHSNQPQHF. DNA of the CDR3: TGTGCCAGCAGCAACAGGGACAGACATAGCAATCAGCCCCAGCATTTT.